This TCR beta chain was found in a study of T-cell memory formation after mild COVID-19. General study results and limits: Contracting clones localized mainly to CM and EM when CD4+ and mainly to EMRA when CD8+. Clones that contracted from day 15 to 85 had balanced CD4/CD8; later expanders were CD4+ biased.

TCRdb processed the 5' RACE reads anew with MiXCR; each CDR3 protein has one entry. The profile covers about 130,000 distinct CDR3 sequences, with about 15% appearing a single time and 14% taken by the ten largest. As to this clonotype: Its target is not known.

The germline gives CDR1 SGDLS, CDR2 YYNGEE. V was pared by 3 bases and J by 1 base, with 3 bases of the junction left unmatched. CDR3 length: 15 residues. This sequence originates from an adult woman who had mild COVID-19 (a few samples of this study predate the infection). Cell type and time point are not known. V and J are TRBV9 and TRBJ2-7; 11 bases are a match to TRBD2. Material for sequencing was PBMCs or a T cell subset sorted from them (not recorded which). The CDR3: CASSGWTSGSYEQYF. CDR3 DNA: TGTGCCAGCAGCGGATGGACTAGCGGGTCCTACGAGCAGTACTTC. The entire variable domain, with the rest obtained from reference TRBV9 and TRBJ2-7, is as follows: DSGVTQTPKHLITATGQRVTLRCSPRSGDLSVYWYQQSLDQGLQFLIQYYNGEERAKGNILERFSAQQFPDLHSELNLSSLELGDSALYFCASSGWTSGSYEQYFGPGTRLTVT.